The entry below gives a single TCR beta chain sequence along with its context. This entry belongs to a study of blood T cell repertoires in COVID-19. The CDR3 extends over 13 amino acids. Germline V gene data show CDR1 as SEHNR and CDR2 as FQNEAQ (reference sequence). V shed 0 bases and J shed 8 bases, with 7 bases lying between them. Here immunoSEQ multiplex PCR was the method, and the copy in TCRdb shows in-frame clones only, minus some. The table includes 290,000 or so clones, 90% to 95% detected once. This clonotype was sampled from a woman aged 25 to 39 with COVID-19, enrolled during active disease. The chain joins TRBV7-9 to TRBJ1-4; D is unresolved. The sequencing sample was made of peripheral blood. The CDR3 DNA reads as TGTGCCAGCAGCTTAGCCGGGGAGGAAAAACTGTTTTTT. This translates into CASSLAGEEKLFF. Filled out from reference TRBV7-9 and TRBJ1-4, the complete variable domain reads DTGVSQNPRHKITKRGQNVTFRCDPISEHNRLYWYRQTLGQGPEFLTYFQNEAQLEKSRLLSDRFSAERPKGSFSTLEIQRTEQGDSAMYLCASSLAGEEKLFFGSGTQLSVL.